Below are 30 T cell receptor beta chains sequenced from a single sample in a study of T cell responses to AZD1222 COVID-19 vaccine. Repertoires were generated with immunoSEQ multiplex PCR, while TCRdb's copy carries only in-frame clones and drops some. The data show around 160,000 clones, around nine tenths seen once. The sequencing used peripheral blood, collected on day 0 of AZD1222 vaccination. These receptors were obtained from an adult in good health.

The V gene is TRBV6-5, the J gene TRBJ2-6, with D unclear. The V gene's germline CDR1 is MNHEY and CDR2 SVGAGI. The CDR3 is 15 residues long. Between the trimmed V and J ends, which lost 7 bases and 2 bases, there was a span of 12 bases. CDR3: CASNTKGAGANVLTF. CDR3 sequence (DNA): TGTGCCAGCAACACAAAAGGTGCTGGGGCCAACGTCCTGACTTTC.

The rearrangement uses TRBV6-5 and TRBJ1-1; D gene ambiguous. Germline V gives CDR1 MNHEY, CDR2 SVGAGI. V dropped 11 bases and J dropped 4 bases, with 17 bases sitting between them. The CDR3 runs 13 residues. This CDR3 is CAASPFESTEAFF. The CDR3 DNA sequence: TGTGCCGCGTCCCCTTTTGAAAGCACTGAAGCTTTCTTT.

The CDR3 DNA reads as TGTGCCAGCAGCTTAGCCGGGACTAGCGCCAGAAGCTCCTACAATGAGCAGTTCTTC. Amino acid sequence: CASSLAGTSARSSYNEQFF. This chain joins TRBV7-2 and TRBJ2-1, with 10 nucleotides matching TRBD2. CDR3 length: 19 amino acids. J was trimmed by 0 bases and V by 0 bases; bases with no gene match: 8. Germline V lookup: CDR1 SGHTA, CDR2 FQGNSA.

The genes are TRBV5-6 and TRBJ1-1; D not resolved. CDR1 is SGHDT, CDR2 YYEEEE, per germline. Trimming removed 0 bases from V and 11 bases from J, with 8 bases in between. CDR3 size: 11 residues. The CDR3 loop reads CASSLGRTAFF. The CDR3 region has the DNA TGTGCCAGCAGCTTGGGGCGAACGGCTTTCTTT.

The chain combines TRBV5-1 with TRBJ1-6; D unresolved. Trimming pared 4 bases from V and 3 bases from J, leaving 17 bases between. Germline V gene lookup returns CDR1 SGHRS and CDR2 YFSETQ. This CDR3 spans 17 amino acids. CDR3 amino acids: CASSRVGPELYNSPLHF. DNA for the CDR3: TGCGCCAGCAGCCGGGTTGGGCCCGAACTCTATAATTCACCCCTCCACTTT.

The genes are TRBV14 and TRBJ1-2; D is perhaps TRBD1 (5 bases). Trimming removed 2 bases at V and 10 bases at J, with 11 bases between. The CDR3 is 12 amino acids. Germline values: CDR1 SGHDN, CDR2 FVKESK. The CDR3 DNA reads TGTGCCAGCAGCCAACAACAGACAGTCTACACCTTC. This translates into CASSQQQTVYTF.

This clone was picked up one time. The V call is TRBV7-9, the J call TRBJ1-4; D gene unclear. The CDR3 has 11 residues. From germline, CDR1 is SEHNR and CDR2 FQNEAQ (reference sequence). Trimming stripped 5 bases from V and 7 bases from J, with 5 bases between. The CDR3 sequence is CASSRSEKLFF. Here the CDR3 DNA reads TGTGCCAGCAGCCGAAGTGAAAAACTGTTTTTT.

The rearrangement links TRBV12-5 to TRBJ2-5; TRBD2 is a possible D gene (5 bases). Trimming left V 0 bases short and J 2 bases short, with 25 bases between. CDR1 and CDR2 from the germline V gene are LGHNT and FRNRAP. This CDR3 spans 20 amino acids. The CDR3 DNA follows: TGTGCTAGTGGTTTGGTACTTGGGAGTCGGGCCCATAGCGCTCAAGAGACCCAGTACTTC. Protein product: CASGLVLGSRAHSAQETQYF.

This clone was counted a single time. The gene calls are TRBV15 and TRBJ2-5, with D possibly TRBD1 on 6 matching bases. The CDR3 is made up of 14 amino acids. Germline CDR1 LNHNV, CDR2 YYDKDF (reference sequence). V dropped 0 bases and J dropped 3 bases, with 8 bases sitting between them. Here the CDR3 reads CATSRDRGKETQYF. As DNA, the CDR3 is TGTGCCACCAGCAGAGACAGGGGAAAAGAGACCCAGTACTTC.

To note about this clone: The DNA is omitted, as the CDR3 cannot be located on it reliably, and the CDR3 follows TCRdb's listing. The chain joins TRBV29-1 to TRBJ1-1; the table's D call, TRBD1, was not checked against the DNA. Inclusive of both ends, the CDR3 amounts to 13 amino acids. Germline V lookup: CDR1 SQVTM, CDR2 ANQGSEA. Here the CDR3 reads CSVADRVFFGAFF.

This clone has only a few counts. The chain couples TRBV15 to TRBJ2-7, with a tentative D call TRBD2 (6 bases). The germline V gene has CDR1 LNHNV and CDR2 YYDKDF (reference sequence). Trimming took off 5 bases at V and 3 bases at J, with 20 bases between the two ends. The CDR3 contains 16 residues. The CDR3 DNA follows: TGTGCCACCAGCGGACTTAGCGGAGCCCATGTCTACGAGCAGTACTTC. Translated, it gives CATSGLSGAHVYEQYF.

The J gene is TRBJ2-4, the V gene TRBV19, with D unclear. The germline V gene has CDR1 LNHDA and CDR2 SQIVND (reference sequence). The CDR3 runs 16 residues. Trimming took off 2 bases at V and 0 bases at J, with 11 bases between the two ends. CDR3 region: CASSISRVLAKNIQYF. CDR3 nucleotide sequence: TGTGCCAGTAGTATATCTCGAGTTCTAGCCAAAAACATTCAGTACTTC. The complete variable domain, with remaining parts taken from reference TRBV19 and TRBJ2-4, reads DGGITQSPKYLFRKEGQNVTLSCEQNLNHDAMYWYRQDPGQGLRLIYYSQIVNDFQKGDIAEGYSVSREKKESFPLTVTSAQKNPTAFYLCASSISRVLAKNIQYFGAGTRLSVL.

The rearrangement links TRBV5-4 to TRBJ2-1, with TRBD2 matching over 8 bases. The CDR3 totals 16 residues. Trimming took 0 bases from V and 6 from J; bases not matched to a gene: 8. Germline V gives CDR1 SGHNT, CDR2 YYREEE (reference sequence). The CDR3 DNA sequence: TGTGCCAGCAGCTTGGGGGGTAGCGGGGTGGGCAATGAGCAGTTCTTC. Its protein product is CASSLGGSGVGNEQFF.

This clone has only one observation. The chain uses TRBV11-2 and TRBJ1-1; D uncertain. There are 14 residues in the CDR3. Germline values: CDR1 SGHAT, CDR2 FQNNGV. V was cut by 7 bases and J by 1 base, with 13 bases left in between. DNA for the CDR3: TGTGCCAGCACTACCCCTCTCTCGAACACTGAAGCTTTCTTT. This sequence encodes CASTTPLSNTEAFF.

Regarding this clone: This may be a read error: a much more frequent sequence differs by one nucleotide. The chain links TRBV9 to TRBJ2-3; 11 nucleotides agree with TRBD2. Germline values: CDR1 SGDLS, CDR2 YYNGEE. J lost 1 base, V lost 3 bases, and 1 base had no gene match. The CDR3 has 15 amino acids. CDR3 sequence reads: CASSELAGGTDTQYF. As DNA, the CDR3 is TGTGCCAGCAGCGAACTAGCGGGGGGCACAGATACGCAGTATTTT.

The sample holds one count of this clone. The chain combines TRBV12-3 or TRBV12-4 with TRBJ1-5; D is ambiguous. Trimming took off 6 bases at V and 6 bases at J, with 12 bases between the two ends. CDR3 length: 13 residues. The CDR3 DNA sequence: TGTGCCAGCAGGGCTTCTAAAGCTCAGCCCCAGCATTTT. This sequence encodes CASRASKAQPQHF.

The chain combines TRBV13 with TRBJ2-7; weak D call: TRBD1 (6 bases). This CDR3 contains 15 residues. The V gene's germline CDR1 is PRHDT and CDR2 FYEKMQ (reference sequence). Trimming removed 5 bases from V and 4 bases from J, with 18 bases in between. The CDR3 DNA reads as TGTGCCAGCAGCCTCCGGACAGATCAGTCGTACGAGCAGTACTTC. This translates into CASSLRTDQSYEQYF.

The J gene is TRBJ2-2, the V gene TRBV5-1; possibly TRBD1 for D (6 bases). Looked up from germline, CDR1 is SGHRS and CDR2 is YFSETQ. The CDR3 consists of 15 residues. The ends were cut back, 6 bases at V and 7 bases at J, with 19 bases in the middle. CDR3 DNA: TGCGCCAGCAAGCAAGGACAGCTAGAGGACGGGGAGCTGTTTTTT. Translated, it gives CASKQGQLEDGELFF.

This clone was seen a single time. The rearrangement uses TRBV6-5 and TRBJ1-1; D unclear. Trimming left V 6 bases short and J 1 base short, with 12 bases between. Germline V gives CDR1 MNHEY, CDR2 SVGAGI. This CDR3 spans 14 amino acids. CDR3 protein: CASSKLDPNTEAFF. The CDR3 DNA is TGTGCCAGCAGCAAATTAGACCCGAACACTGAAGCTTTCTTT.

The gene calls are TRBV5-1 and TRBJ2-1; D is undetermined. This CDR3 contains 17 residues. Trimming removed 2 bases at V and 0 bases at J, with 15 bases between. Germline V lookup: CDR1 SGHRS, CDR2 YFSETQ. As DNA, the CDR3 is TGCGCCAGCAGCTTCCCCCTACTAAGTAGCTCCTACAATGAGCAGTTCTTC. Translation: CASSFPLLSSSYNEQFF.

The rearrangement links TRBV20-1 to TRBJ2-7; D is tentatively TRBD1 or TRBD2 (6 bases each). From germline, CDR1 is DFQATT and CDR2 SNEGSKA (reference sequence). The CDR3 has 14 residues. Between the trimmed V and J ends, which lost 3 bases and 4 bases, there was a span of 16 bases. The CDR3 here is CSASGDTRGYEQYF. In DNA form, the CDR3 reads TGCAGTGCTAGTGGGGACACCCGGGGGTACGAGCAGTACTTC.

The table lists this clone with a count of one. The chain links TRBV7-9 to TRBJ2-7, with D perhaps matching TRBD1 (5 bases). The CDR3 runs to 15 residues. Germline V gene sequence: CDR1 SEHNR, CDR2 FQNEAQ (reference sequence). Trimming removed 6 bases from V and 4 bases from J, with 19 bases in between. This CDR3 reads CASSSGRELSYEQYF. The CDR3, as DNA: TGTGCCAGCAGTTCGGGCAGGGAACTGTCTTACGAGCAGTACTTC.

The CDR3 DNA is TGCGCCAGCAGTGACGGGGTTAGGAATTCACCCCTCCACTTT. Protein sequence: CASSDGVRNSPLHF. This chain links TRBV10-2 with TRBJ1-6; the D is unclear. V dropped 3 bases and J dropped 7 bases, with 10 bases sitting between them. This CDR3 is built from 14 residues. Germline V gene sequence: CDR1 WSHSY, CDR2 SAAADI.

This clone has a single count. The V call is TRBV18, the J call TRBJ2-6; D unclear. The V end was cut by 6 bases, the J end by 3 bases, with 15 bases between. Germline V lookup: CDR1 KGHSH, CDR2 LQKENI. This CDR3 contains 16 residues. The CDR3 nucleotides are TGTGCCAGCTCGGCCGCGGTTGGGTTTGGGGCCAACGTCCTGACTTTC. Encoded protein: CASSAAVGFGANVLTF.

V is TRBV30 and J is TRBJ2-5; TRBD2 matches at 12 bases. Germline assignment: CDR1 GTSNPN and CDR2 SVGIG (reference sequence). The CDR3 has 17 amino acids. V shed 0 bases and J 1 base; nucleotides not matched to a gene: 6. CDR3: CAWSVRRTSGTQETQYF. The DNA for the CDR3 is TGTGCCTGGAGTGTAAGGAGGACTAGCGGGACCCAAGAGACCCAGTACTTC.

In DNA form, the CDR3 reads TGTGCCAGCAGCTTGTCTTACGAGAATTCACCCCTCCACTTT. The encoded protein is CASSLSYENSPLHF. The V call is TRBV5-6, the J call TRBJ1-6; no reliable D call. V was pared by 1 base and J by 7 bases, with 9 bases between. The V gene's germline CDR1 is SGHDT and CDR2 YYEEEE. There are 14 residues in the CDR3.

Only one count was recorded for this clone. The V gene is TRBV30, the J gene TRBJ1-4; 9 bases are shared with TRBD1. CDR3 length: 15 amino acids. Germline CDR1 GTSNPN, CDR2 SVGIG (reference sequence). Trimming took 1 base from V and 10 from J; bases not matched to a gene: 10. CDR3 residues: CAWSAPDRGIGKLFF. CDR3 coding DNA: TGTGCCTGGAGTGCTCCCGACAGGGGGATCGGAAAACTGTTTTTT.

The CDR3 is CASSVATAGNTEAFF. CDR3 sequence (DNA): TGTGCCAGCAGCGTAGCAACAGCCGGGAACACTGAAGCTTTCTTT. J is TRBJ1-1 and V is TRBV9; no firm D call. CDR1 is SGDLS and CDR2 is YYNGEE in the germline V gene. The length of the CDR3 is 15 residues. Trimming took 0 bases from V and 1 from J, leaving 10 bases between them. The full variable domain, completed using reference TRBV9 and TRBJ1-1, is DSGVTQTPKHLITATGQRVTLRCSPRSGDLSVYWYQQSLDQGLQFLIQYYNGEERAKGNILERFSAQQFPDLHSELNLSSLELGDSALYFCASSVATAGNTEAFFGQGTRLTVV.

The CDR3 DNA reads TGTGCCACCGGGACTCATTACAATGAGCAGTTCTTC. This sequence encodes CATGTHYNEQFF. This chain uses TRBV7-6 with TRBJ2-1; a possible D gene is TRBD2 (6 bases). Germline V lookup: CDR1 SGHVS, CDR2 FNYEAQ. This CDR3 is built from 12 residues. V gave up 10 bases and J gave up 4 bases, with 11 bases separating them. The variable domain in full, completed from reference TRBV7-6 and TRBJ2-1, reads GAGVSQSPRYKVTKRGQDVALRCDPISGHVSLYWYRQALGQGPEFLTYFNYEAQQDKSGLPNDRFSAERPEGSISTLTIQRTEQRDSAMYRCATGTHYNEQFFGPGTRLTVL.

The chain links TRBV25-1 to TRBJ1-2, with TRBD1 as a possible D gene (6 bases). Trimming took off 0 bases at V and 6 bases at J, with 14 bases between the two ends. Germline CDR1 is MGHDK and CDR2 is SYGVNS. There are 15 residues in the CDR3. The CDR3 nucleotides read TGTGCCAGCAGTGAATATAACCAGGGGCCACATGGCTACACCTTC. It translates to CASSEYNQGPHGYTF.